The subject of this entry is one T cell receptor (beta chain). Its antigen is still unknown. There are 14 residues in the CDR3. With 7 bases removed from V and 8 bases from J, the gap between germline ends came to 18 bases. Germline lookup yields CDR1 MNHEY and CDR2 SVGEGT. Two rounds of multiplex PCR amplified TCR beta CDR3 from genomic DNA. First-round PCR used primers specific to each TRBV and TRBJ gene. TCRdb processed the multiplex PCR reads anew with MiXCR; each CDR3 protein has one entry. The sample holds more than 7,500 distinct CDR3 sequences, approximately 60% seen once. This sample was taken from a study of prognosis after radiotherapy for stage I lung cancer. Background on the study: Patients numbered around 13 men and about 6 women, aged about 50 to 95 with a median of roughly 70 years.

For each of two time points, a roughly 6-milliliter draw of peripheral blood was taken. Study-level points and caveats: Between patients with and without metastases, TRBV and TRBJ gene usage reportedly differed.

This TCR was recovered from a donor of 50 years or more with non-small cell lung cancer. The chain carries TRBV6-2 or TRBV6-3 and TRBJ1-5, with D hard to call. Sequencing was performed on PBMCs, taken before or after stereotactic body radiation therapy (not recorded which). The chain's CDR3 is CASNPASRVKPQHF. CDR3 bases: TGTGCCAGCAACCCCGCGTCTAGGGTAAAGCCCCAGCATTTT.